This T cell receptor (beta chain) was sequenced in a study of CD8+ T cells in alopecia areata. Background on the study: Tofacitinib therapy took 6 to 18 months; 6 months off drug came after. Study conclusions and caveats: TCRs were shared less clearly across patients than in mice, possibly for HLA-related reasons. In lesional scalp, particularly from alopecia totalis/universalis, clonality was higher than in normal scalp.

V was cut by 2 bases and J by 3 bases, with 8 bases left in between. This CDR3 has 15 residues. Germline V gene lookup returns CDR1 MNHEY and CDR2 SMNVEV (reference sequence). Researchers took lesional scalp punch biopsies and peripheral blood from people who were alopecia areata patients. In each case, RNA was isolated and then reverse transcribed into cDNA as the sequencing template. Sequenced by immunoSEQ multiplex PCR; TCRdb stores in-frame clones only, minus some. The sample holds 150,000 to 200,000 clones; 50% to 70% are singletons and the top ten take 14% to 15%. Details on this clone: No antigen is known for it.

Source: CD4+ T cells sorted from blood, taken at week 0. The clonotype was recovered from a human donor with alopecia areata. J is TRBJ2-6 and V is TRBV27; a weak D match, TRBD2 (5 bases). The CDR3 DNA reads as TGTGCCAGCAGTTTAACCGGGATTGGGGCCAACGTCCTGACTTTC. Translating gives CASSLTGIGANVLTF.